Below, 3 T cell receptor beta chains from the same sample are listed, as sequenced in a study of blood T cell repertoires in COVID-19. Using immunoSEQ multiplex PCR, the repertoire was profiled, and TCRdb retains in-frame clones only, with some absent. The table has over 70,000 clones, around 85% seen once. Sequencing input: peripheral blood. These TCRs come from a man older than 75 with acute or convalescent COVID-19.

This chain uses TRBV7-3 with TRBJ2-3; TRBD2 agrees at 14 bases. The CDR3 covers 16 residues. Per germline, CDR1 SGHTA and CDR2 FQGTGA. With V trimmed by 2 bases and J by 4 bases, 2 bases remained unmatched. The CDR3 DNA sequence: TGTGCCAGCAGCTTATTGGGACTAGCGGGGGCAGATACGCAGTATTTT. Protein: CASSLLGLAGADTQYF.

The CDR3 coding sequence is TGTGCCAGCAGCGTAGTTGGAGGGAGTTCCTACAATGAGCAGTTCTTC. Protein sequence: CASSVVGGSSYNEQFF. This sequence joins TRBV9 and TRBJ2-1; a weak D match, TRBD2 (6 bases). The ends were cut back, 0 bases at V and 1 base at J, with 11 bases in the middle. The CDR3 loop spans 16 amino acids. Germline-derived CDR1 and CDR2 are SGDLS and YYNGEE.

The chain joins TRBV19 to TRBJ2-1, with 10 nucleotides matching TRBD2. CDR3 length: 15 amino acids. Germline V gene lookup returns CDR1 LNHDA and CDR2 SQIVND (reference sequence). V lost 4 bases and J lost 8; bases outside the gene matches: 8. CDR3 sequence reads: CASSTKPSGRYEQFF. CDR3 DNA: TGTGCCAGTAGTACCAAACCTAGCGGGAGATATGAGCAGTTCTTC. Supplemented by reference TRBV19 and TRBJ2-1, the full variable domain reads DGGITQSPKYLFRKEGQNVTLSCEQNLNHDAMYWYRQDPGQGLRLIYYSQIVNDFQKGDIAEGYSVSREKKESFPLTVTSAQKNPTAFYLCASSTKPSGRYEQFFGPGTRLTVL.